The 22 T cell receptor beta chains below all came from one sample that was sequenced in a study of PD-L1 blockade in urothelial cancer (dated by TCRdb to the late 2010s). Libraries were constructed by the immunoSEQ multiplex PCR assay. TCRdb stores this immuneACCESS table with in-frame sequences only. Part of the clones is absent; in the studies checked, under half of the shortfall reflects unresolved V genes, and no reason is known for the rest. This sample has roughly 40,000 clones in its table, and around nine tenths of those were observed once. Approximately 25% of the sample is in the top ten clones. The intended sense of this specimen's time point label: pretreatment peripheral blood. This specimen was PBMCs, taken around atezolizumab (anti-PD-L1) treatment. These receptor sequences come from a donor aged 40 or over with urothelial cancer.

The V and J genes are TRBV11-2 and TRBJ2-5, with 8 bases identical to TRBD2. CDR1 and CDR2 (germline): SGHAT, FQNNGV. V lost 4 bases, J lost 5 bases, and 9 bases stayed unmatched. This CDR3 region has 15 residues. The CDR3 DNA follows: TGTGCCAGCAGCTCCCGCCGGGGGGGCCGGGAGACCCAGTACTTC. Translating gives CASSSRRGGRETQYF.

The rearrangement uses TRBV7-6 and TRBJ2-5, with D possibly being TRBD2 (6 bases). The length of the CDR3 is 15 residues. The ends were cut back, 0 bases at V and 2 bases at J, with 10 bases in the middle. Germline V gives CDR1 SGHVS, CDR2 FNYEAQ. As DNA, the CDR3 is TGTGCCAGCAGCTTAGCAGAGCGGGTACAAGAGACCCAGTACTTC. Its translation: CASSLAERVQETQYF. Looking up the rest from reference TRBV7-6 and TRBJ2-5 gives the full variable domain: GAGVSQSPRYKVTKRGQDVALRCDPISGHVSLYWYRQALGQGPEFLTYFNYEAQQDKSGLPNDRFSAERPEGSISTLTIQRTEQRDSAMYRCASSLAERVQETQYFGPGTRLLVL.

The chain links TRBV11-2 to TRBJ1-4; D remains ambiguous. CDR3 size: 15 residues. Trimming cost V 5 bases and J 4 bases, with 14 bases left between them. CDR1 and CDR2 from the germline V gene are SGHAT and FQNNGV. This CDR3 is CASSPAGGINEKLFF. The CDR3 region has the DNA TGTGCCAGCAGCCCCGCGGGCGGAATTAATGAAAAACTGTTTTTT.

This clone was observed a handful of times. This chain connects TRBV30 to TRBJ1-5, with TRBD1 matching 7 bases. This CDR3 spans 14 amino acids. J gave up 5 bases and V 4 bases, and 8 bases lay outside the gene matches. Per the germline V gene, CDR1 is GTSNPN and CDR2 is SVGIG (reference sequence). Here the CDR3 DNA reads TGTGCCTGGACCCCGGGACAGTCCCATCAGCCCCAGCATTTT. It translates to CAWTPGQSHQPQHF.

V gene TRBV16 combines with J gene TRBJ2-1, with TRBD2 identical over 9 bases. The CDR3 has 16 residues. Trimming at V came to 2 bases and at J to 4 bases, leaving 6 bases not matched to a gene. Germline V gene lookup returns CDR1 KGHSY and CDR2 FQNENV. CDR3 sequence reads: CASSQTAGGGYNEQFF. The CDR3, as DNA: TGTGCCAGCAGCCAAACAGCGGGAGGTGGGTACAATGAGCAGTTCTTC.

The chain joins TRBV6-1 to TRBJ2-6; D not resolved. The V and J ends lost 8 bases and 0 bases respectively, with 11 bases between them. The CDR3 extends over 15 amino acids. From germline, CDR1 is MNHNS and CDR2 SASEGT. CDR3 amino acids: CASLAASSGANVLTF. For the CDR3, the DNA is TGTGCCAGCCTGGCCGCCAGCTCTGGGGCCAACGTCCTGACTTTC.

This rearrangement joins TRBV7-8 to TRBJ2-2, with a possible D match to TRBD2 (7 bases). Between the trimmed V and J ends, which lost 7 bases and 0 bases, there was a span of 15 bases. The CDR3 totals 16 residues. Germline values: CDR1 SGHVS, CDR2 FQNEAQ. The CDR3 nucleotides read TGTGCCAGCACCCGGGGGGCGGGAGCGAACACCGGGGAGCTGTTTTTT. Translating it yields CASTRGAGANTGELFF.

This clone was recorded a few times. The CDR3 sequence is CASTGTRGTSYEQYF. CDR3 DNA: TGTGCCAGCACGGGAACCAGGGGGACTTCCTACGAGCAGTACTTC. The gene calls are TRBV7-9 and TRBJ2-7; the D gene is possibly TRBD1 (7 bases). The V and J ends lost 7 bases and 1 base respectively, with 17 bases between them. The CDR3 sequence is 15 residues long. Looked up from germline, CDR1 is SEHNR and CDR2 is FQNEAQ (reference sequence).

The V gene is TRBV5-3, the J gene TRBJ2-1; the D gene is possibly TRBD2 (6 bases). TRBV5-3 belongs to the ORF category, with a function that is uncertain. CDR3 size: 15 residues. V lost 4 bases and J 8 bases, leaving 19 bases between the germline ends. The CDR3 sequence: CARSPARDSIYEQFF. CDR3 DNA sequence: TGTGCCAGAAGCCCCGCCCGGGACTCCATTTATGAGCAGTTCTTC.

The genes are TRBV7-9 and TRBJ2-3, with TRBD2 identical over 9 bases. The V segment lost 7 bases and the J segment 4 bases; nucleotides outside the gene matches: 12. This CDR3 comprises 16 residues. From germline, CDR1 is SEHNR and CDR2 FQNEAQ (reference sequence). The CDR3 loop is CASTLDWLAGPDTQYF. CDR3 bases: TGTGCCAGCACCCTAGATTGGCTAGCGGGGCCAGATACGCAGTATTTT. The full variable domain, its missing parts supplied by reference TRBV7-9 and TRBJ2-3, is DTGVSQNPRHKITKRGQNVTFRCDPISEHNRLYWYRQTLGQGPEFLTYFQNEAQLEKSRLLSDRFSAERPKGSFSTLEIQRTEQGDSAMYLCASTLDWLAGPDTQYFGPGTRLTVL.

This clone was counted once. This chain uses TRBV7-9 with TRBJ2-2; tentative D call: TRBD2 (6 bases). V was clipped by 8 bases and J by 6 bases, with 16 bases between them. The CDR3 has 14 residues. In germline, CDR1 is SEHNR, CDR2 FQNEAQ (reference sequence). The CDR3 spells CASRNGGAAGELFF. CDR3 DNA sequence: TGTGCCAGCCGCAACGGCGGGGCTGCCGGGGAGCTGTTTTTT.

This sequence joins TRBV27 and TRBJ2-3, with 9 bases that match TRBD1. This CDR3 region has 16 residues. Germline V gives CDR1 MNHEY, CDR2 SMNVEV (reference sequence). V lost 7 bases, J lost 3 bases, and 11 bases stayed unmatched. The DNA of the CDR3 is TGTGCCAGCACCCCCGACCAGACAGGGGGGACAGATACGCAGTATTTT. This codes for CASTPDQTGGTDTQYF.

This chain connects TRBV27 to TRBJ1-3; 9 nucleotides match TRBD1. Germline CDR1 is MNHEY and CDR2 is SMNVEV (reference sequence). The CDR3 loop spans 15 amino acids. The ends lost 6 bases at V and 4 bases at J; junction bases unmatched: 7. CDR3: CASRPQGARGNTIYF. CDR3 bases: TGTGCCAGCAGACCACAGGGGGCGCGAGGAAACACCATATATTTT.

The chain carries TRBV7-9 and TRBJ1-2, with a weak D call TRBD1 (6 bases). Trimming took 0 bases from V and 4 from J, leaving 12 bases between them. The CDR3 totals 15 residues. CDR1 and CDR2 (germline): SEHNR, FQNEAQ (reference sequence). As DNA, the CDR3 is TGTGCCAGCAGCTTAGCGGCAGGGGTGGGCTATGGCTACACCTTC. Translated: CASSLAAGVGYGYTF.

The chain combines TRBV10-3 with TRBJ2-7; TRBD2 might be the D (5 bases). The CDR3 consists of 12 residues. V was cut by 6 bases and J by 3 bases, with 9 bases left in between. Germline V lookup: CDR1 ENHRY, CDR2 SYGVKD. In nucleotides, the CDR3 is TGTGCCATCAGCGGGGATCGCTACGAGCAGTACTTC. It yields the protein CAISGDRYEQYF.

This clone was recorded a few times. J is TRBJ1-1 and V is TRBV19, with D tentatively TRBD1 (5 bases). The CDR3 is made up of 14 amino acids. V lost 5 bases and J lost 0, with 10 bases in between. Germline V gene lookup returns CDR1 LNHDA and CDR2 SQIVND (reference sequence). In nucleotides, the CDR3 is TGTGCCAGTAGTTCGGGACTGCTGAACACTGAAGCTTTCTTT. Its translation: CASSSGLLNTEAFF.

The rearrangement uses TRBV6-5 and TRBJ2-7; TRBD1 matches at 8 bases. CDR1 and CDR2 (germline): MNHEY, SVGAGI. J was trimmed by 6 bases and V by 7 bases; bases with no gene match: 8. This CDR3 has 13 amino acids. The CDR3 sequence: CASTPTGAREQYF. CDR3 nucleotide sequence: TGTGCCAGCACTCCGACAGGGGCCCGCGAGCAGTACTTC.

The chain uses TRBV28 and TRBJ2-7; perhaps TRBD1 as D (5 bases). Trimming shortened V by 4 bases and J by 2 bases, and 15 bases separated the two germline ends. Per germline, CDR1 MDHEN and CDR2 SYDVKM. The CDR3 sequence is 15 residues long. As DNA, the CDR3 is TGTGCCAGCAGTTCCCCTGGGGCCAACGCCTACGAGCAGTACTTC. Translation: CASSSPGANAYEQYF.

This clone was seen just once. This chain links TRBV18 with TRBJ1-3; D is possibly TRBD1 (5 bases). Germline CDR1 and CDR2: KGHSH and LQKENI. This CDR3 spans 13 amino acids. The V and J ends lost 6 bases and 2 bases respectively, with 8 bases between them. CDR3 DNA sequence: TGTGCCAGCTCCGGGGGGACTGGAAACACCATATATTTT. This translates into CASSGGTGNTIYF.

V and J are TRBV19 and TRBJ1-3; D gene unclear. Germline-derived CDR1 and CDR2 are LNHDA and SQIVND (reference sequence). V lost 6 bases and J 4 bases, leaving 13 bases between the germline ends. The CDR3 spans 14 residues. DNA for the CDR3: TGTGCCAGTAGAATACCACTTAAAGGAAACACCATATATTTT. Protein product: CASRIPLKGNTIYF.

The gene calls are TRBV28 and TRBJ2-5; D is possibly TRBD1 (6 bases). Between the trimmed V and J ends, which lost 4 bases and 1 base, there was a span of 16 bases. CDR1 is MDHEN and CDR2 is SYDVKM in the germline V gene. The CDR3 sequence is 16 residues long. The CDR3 sequence is CASSSTGPGVQETQYF. CDR3 DNA: TGTGCCAGCAGTTCAACCGGGCCAGGGGTCCAAGAGACCCAGTACTTC.

This clone was observed once. J is TRBJ1-5 and V is TRBV15, with 10 nucleotides matching TRBD1. Losses at the gene ends were 3 bases for V and 6 bases for J; bases not matched to a gene: 11. Germline V gives CDR1 LNHNV, CDR2 YYDKDF (reference sequence). The CDR3 sequence is 17 residues long. Here the CDR3 DNA reads TGTGCCACCAGCAGCCCGGGGGGGACAGGGGTGGGTCAGCCCCAGCATTTT. As protein: CATSSPGGTGVGQPQHF.